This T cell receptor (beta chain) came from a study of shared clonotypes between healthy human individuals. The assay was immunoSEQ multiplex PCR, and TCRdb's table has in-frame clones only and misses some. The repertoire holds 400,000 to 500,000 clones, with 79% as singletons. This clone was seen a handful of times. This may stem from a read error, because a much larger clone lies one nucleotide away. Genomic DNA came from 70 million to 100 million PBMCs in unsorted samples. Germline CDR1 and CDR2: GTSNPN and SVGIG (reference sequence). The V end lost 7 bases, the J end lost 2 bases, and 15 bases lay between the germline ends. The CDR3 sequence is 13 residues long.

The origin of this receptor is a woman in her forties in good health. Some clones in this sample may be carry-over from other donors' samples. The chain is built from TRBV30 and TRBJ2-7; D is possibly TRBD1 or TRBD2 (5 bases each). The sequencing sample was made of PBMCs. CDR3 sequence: CASPGPSTYEQYF. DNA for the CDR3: TGTGCCTCGCCGGGACCGTCCACCTACGAGCAGTACTTC.